This T cell receptor beta chain was obtained from a study of shared T cell receptors in the human thymus. Assay used: immunoSEQ multiplex PCR; TCRdb lists only in-frame clones, some missing. The sample shows some 640,000 clones, about 89% of them seen only once. The CDR3 is 14 amino acids. The V end was cut by 10 bases, the J end by 2 bases, with 17 bases between. Germline-derived CDR1 and CDR2 are MDHEN and SYDVKM. The sample was also reused in another study, on human thymus T cells. As that report states: Thymus specimens were resections from corrective heart surgery. Highly overlapping thymic repertoires among unrelated individuals were reported in related research.

The TCR comes from a boy under three years old with a congenital heart defect. V gene TRBV28 combines with J gene TRBJ2-5; D perhaps matches TRBD2 (5 bases). Sequenced material: thymocytes. The CDR3 DNA sequence: TGTGCCACCGGAGGCGGAGAAGGGCAAGAGACCCAGTACTTC. Translated, it gives CATGGGEGQETQYF.